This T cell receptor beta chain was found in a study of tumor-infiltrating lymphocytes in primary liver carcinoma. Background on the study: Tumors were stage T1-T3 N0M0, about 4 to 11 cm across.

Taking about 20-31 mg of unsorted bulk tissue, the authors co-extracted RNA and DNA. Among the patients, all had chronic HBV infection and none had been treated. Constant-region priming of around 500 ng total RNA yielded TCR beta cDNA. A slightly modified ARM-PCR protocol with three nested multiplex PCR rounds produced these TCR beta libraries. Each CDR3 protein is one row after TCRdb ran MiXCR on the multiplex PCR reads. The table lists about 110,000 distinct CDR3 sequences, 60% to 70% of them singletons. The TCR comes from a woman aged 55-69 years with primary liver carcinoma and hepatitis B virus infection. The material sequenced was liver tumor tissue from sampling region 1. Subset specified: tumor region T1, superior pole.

The CDR3 here is CASSLGGGQSTDTQYF. The CDR3 nucleotides are TGCGCCAGCAGCTTGGGAGGGGGACAGAGCACAGATACGCAGTATTTT. The chain has TRBV5-1 and TRBJ2-3, with 7 bases identical to TRBD1. Looked up from germline, CDR1 is SGHRS and CDR2 is YFSETQ. After removal of 0 bases from V and 0 bases from J, the junction contained 4 bases not matched to a gene. The CDR3 has 16 amino acids.